This T cell receptor beta chain is from a study of regulatory T cells in long-lasting Graves disease. The time point denotes: persistent/refractory GD, antithyroid drugs over 5 years with positive TRAb. Preparation of the TCR library used RNA extracted from PBMCs. In the case of this clonotype: An end of the junction differs from the germline gene, which may be a read error.

Germline CDR1 SSHAT, CDR2 FNYEAQ (reference sequence). The CDR3 extends over 15 amino acids. Building the TCR beta libraries relied on iRepertoire HTBI primers, and CDR3 regions underwent Arm-PCR. TCRdb re-analysed the multiplex PCR reads in MiXCR, keeping a single row per CDR3 protein. The sample has hundreds of thousands of distinct CDR3 sequences, 21% seen once. The chain has TRBV7-7 and TRBJ2-2; possible D gene TRBD1, 5 bases. The sequencing here drew on peripheral blood mononuclear cells (PBMCs), taken when the disease was refractory, from a patient treated with antithyroid drugs. This clonotype was sampled from a female donor with Graves disease. The CDR3 spells CASSPGRADTGELFF. CDR3 in DNA: TGTGCTAGCAGCCCGGGCAGGGCTGACACCGGGGAGCTGTTTTTT.